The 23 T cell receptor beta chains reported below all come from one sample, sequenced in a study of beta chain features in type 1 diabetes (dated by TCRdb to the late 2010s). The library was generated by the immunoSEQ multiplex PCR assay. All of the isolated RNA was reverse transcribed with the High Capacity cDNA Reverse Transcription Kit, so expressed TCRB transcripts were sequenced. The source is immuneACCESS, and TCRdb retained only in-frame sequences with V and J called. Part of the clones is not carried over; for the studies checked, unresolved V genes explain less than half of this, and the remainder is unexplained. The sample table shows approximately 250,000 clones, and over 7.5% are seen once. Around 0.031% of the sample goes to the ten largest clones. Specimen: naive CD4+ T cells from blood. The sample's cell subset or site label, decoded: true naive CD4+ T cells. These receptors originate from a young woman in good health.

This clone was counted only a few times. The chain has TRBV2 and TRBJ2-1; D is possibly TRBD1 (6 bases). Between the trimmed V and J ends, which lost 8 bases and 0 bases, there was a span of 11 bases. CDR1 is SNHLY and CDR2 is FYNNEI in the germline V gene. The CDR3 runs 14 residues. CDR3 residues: CASVRDISYNEQFF. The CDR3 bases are TGTGCCAGCGTTCGGGACATCTCCTACAATGAGCAGTTCTTC.

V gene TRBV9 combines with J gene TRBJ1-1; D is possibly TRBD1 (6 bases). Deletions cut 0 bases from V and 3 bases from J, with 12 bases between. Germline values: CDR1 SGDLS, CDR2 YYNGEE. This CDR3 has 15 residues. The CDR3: CASSVATGPDTEAFF. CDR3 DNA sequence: TGTGCCAGCAGCGTAGCAACAGGGCCGGACACTGAAGCTTTCTTT. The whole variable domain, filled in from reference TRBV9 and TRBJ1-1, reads DSGVTQTPKHLITATGQRVTLRCSPRSGDLSVYWYQQSLDQGLQFLIQYYNGEERAKGNILERFSAQQFPDLHSELNLSSLELGDSALYFCASSVATGPDTEAFFGQGTRLTVV.

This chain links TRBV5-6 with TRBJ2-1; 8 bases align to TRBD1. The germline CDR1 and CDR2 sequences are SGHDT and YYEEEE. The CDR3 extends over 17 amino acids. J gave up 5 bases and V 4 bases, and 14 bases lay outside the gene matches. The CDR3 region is CASSRTGLVRFNNEQFF. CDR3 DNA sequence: TGTGCCAGCAGCCGGACAGGGTTGGTCCGATTTAACAATGAGCAGTTCTTC.

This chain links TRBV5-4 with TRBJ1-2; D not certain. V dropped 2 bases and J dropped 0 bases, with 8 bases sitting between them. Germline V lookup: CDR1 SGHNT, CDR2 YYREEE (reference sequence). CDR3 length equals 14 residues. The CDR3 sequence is CASSLEPANYGYTF. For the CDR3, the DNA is TGTGCCAGCAGCTTAGAGCCTGCTAACTATGGCTACACCTTC.

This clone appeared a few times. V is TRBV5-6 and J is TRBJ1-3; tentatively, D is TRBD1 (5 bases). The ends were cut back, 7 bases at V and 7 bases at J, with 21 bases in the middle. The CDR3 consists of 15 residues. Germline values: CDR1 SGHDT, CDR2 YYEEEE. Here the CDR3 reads CASLLGGVSRNTIYF. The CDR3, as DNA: TGTGCCAGCCTACTTGGGGGGGTGAGCCGCAACACCATATATTTT.

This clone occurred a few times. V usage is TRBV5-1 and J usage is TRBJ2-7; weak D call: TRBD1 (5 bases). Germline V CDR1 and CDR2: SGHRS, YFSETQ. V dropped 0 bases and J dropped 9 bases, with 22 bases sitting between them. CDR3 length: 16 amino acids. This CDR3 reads CASSLDDSLSSNGQYF. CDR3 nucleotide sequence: TGCGCCAGCAGCTTGGACGACAGCCTGTCGAGCAATGGGCAGTACTTC.

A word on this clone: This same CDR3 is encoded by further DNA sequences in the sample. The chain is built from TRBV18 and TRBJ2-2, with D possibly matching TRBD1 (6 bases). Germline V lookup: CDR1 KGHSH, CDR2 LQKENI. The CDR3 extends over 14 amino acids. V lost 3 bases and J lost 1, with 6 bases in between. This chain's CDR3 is CASSPDRNTGELFF. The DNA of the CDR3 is TGTGCCAGCTCACCGGACAGGAACACCGGGGAGCTGTTTTTT.

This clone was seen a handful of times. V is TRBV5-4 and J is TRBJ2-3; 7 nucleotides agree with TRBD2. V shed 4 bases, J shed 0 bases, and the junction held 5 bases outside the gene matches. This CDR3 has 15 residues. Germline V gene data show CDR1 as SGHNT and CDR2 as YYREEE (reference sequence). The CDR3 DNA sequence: TGTGCCAGCAGCCTAGCGGCTTTAAGCACAGATACGCAGTATTTT. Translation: CASSLAALSTDTQYF.

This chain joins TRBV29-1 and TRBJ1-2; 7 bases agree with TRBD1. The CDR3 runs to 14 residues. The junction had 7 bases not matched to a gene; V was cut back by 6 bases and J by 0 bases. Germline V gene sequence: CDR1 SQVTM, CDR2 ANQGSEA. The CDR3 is CSVAGGGPNYGYTF. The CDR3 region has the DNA TGCAGCGTCGCAGGGGGAGGACCTAACTATGGCTACACCTTC.

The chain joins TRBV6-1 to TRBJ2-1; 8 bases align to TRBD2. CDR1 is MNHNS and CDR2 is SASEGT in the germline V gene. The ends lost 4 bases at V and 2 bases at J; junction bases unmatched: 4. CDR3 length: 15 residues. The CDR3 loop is CASSGSGSAYNEQFF. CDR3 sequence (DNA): TGTGCCAGCAGTGGGAGCGGGAGCGCCTACAATGAGCAGTTCTTC.

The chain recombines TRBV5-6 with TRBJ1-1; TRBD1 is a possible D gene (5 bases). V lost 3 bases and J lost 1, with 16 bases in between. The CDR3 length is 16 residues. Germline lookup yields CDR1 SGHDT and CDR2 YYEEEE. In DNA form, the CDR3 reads TGTGCCAGCAGCTCCCAAACCAGGGCTGCGAACACTGAAGCTTTCTTT. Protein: CASSSQTRAANTEAFF.

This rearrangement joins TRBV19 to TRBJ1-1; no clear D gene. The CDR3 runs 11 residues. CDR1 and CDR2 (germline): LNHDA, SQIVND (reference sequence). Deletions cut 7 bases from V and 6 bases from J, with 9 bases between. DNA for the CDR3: TGTGCCAGTACCGGTCCGGCTGAAGCTTTCTTT. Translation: CASTGPAEAFF. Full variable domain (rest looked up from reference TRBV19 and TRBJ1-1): DGGITQSPKYLFRKEGQNVTLSCEQNLNHDAMYWYRQDPGQGLRLIYYSQIVNDFQKGDIAEGYSVSREKKESFPLTVTSAQKNPTAFYLCASTGPAEAFFGQGTRLTVV.

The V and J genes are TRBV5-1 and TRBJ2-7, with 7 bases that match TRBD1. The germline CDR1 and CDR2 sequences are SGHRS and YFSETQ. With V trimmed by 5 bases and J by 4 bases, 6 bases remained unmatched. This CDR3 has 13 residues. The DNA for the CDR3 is TGCGCCAGCAGTTTTCAGGGGGTTTACGAGCAGTACTTC. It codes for CASSFQGVYEQYF.

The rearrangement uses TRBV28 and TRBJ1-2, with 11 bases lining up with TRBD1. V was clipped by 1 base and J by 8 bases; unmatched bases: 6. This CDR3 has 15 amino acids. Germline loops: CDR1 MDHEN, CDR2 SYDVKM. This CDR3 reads CASSLLDRGLDGYTF. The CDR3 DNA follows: TGTGCCAGCAGTTTATTGGACAGGGGGCTAGACGGCTACACCTTC.

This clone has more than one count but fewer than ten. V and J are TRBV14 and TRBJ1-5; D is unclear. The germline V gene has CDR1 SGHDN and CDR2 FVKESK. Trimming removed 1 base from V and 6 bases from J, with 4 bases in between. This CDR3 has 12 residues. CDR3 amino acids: CASSQAGQPQHF. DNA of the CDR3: TGTGCCAGCAGCCAAGCAGGTCAGCCCCAGCATTTT.

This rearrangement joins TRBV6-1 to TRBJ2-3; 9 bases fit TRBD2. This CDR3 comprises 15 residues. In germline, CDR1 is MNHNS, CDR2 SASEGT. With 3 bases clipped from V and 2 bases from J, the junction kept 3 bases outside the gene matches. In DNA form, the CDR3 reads TGTGCCAGCAGTGACCTAGCGGGGCTCACAGATACGCAGTATTTT. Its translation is CASSDLAGLTDTQYF.

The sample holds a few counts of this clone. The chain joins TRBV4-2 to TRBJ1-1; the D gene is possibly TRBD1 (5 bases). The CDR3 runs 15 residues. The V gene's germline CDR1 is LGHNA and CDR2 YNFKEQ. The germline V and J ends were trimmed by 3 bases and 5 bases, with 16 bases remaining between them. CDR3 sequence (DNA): TGTGCCAGCAGCCAGCCCTCATTGGGGGGGACTGAAGCTTTCTTT. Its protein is CASSQPSLGGTEAFF.

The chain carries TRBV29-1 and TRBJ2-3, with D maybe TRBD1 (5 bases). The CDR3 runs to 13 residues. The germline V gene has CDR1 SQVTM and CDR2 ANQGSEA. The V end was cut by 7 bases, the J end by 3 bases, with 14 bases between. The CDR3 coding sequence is TGCAGCGCCGCCGGCAGGGTGACAGATACGCAGTATTTT. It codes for CSAAGRVTDTQYF.

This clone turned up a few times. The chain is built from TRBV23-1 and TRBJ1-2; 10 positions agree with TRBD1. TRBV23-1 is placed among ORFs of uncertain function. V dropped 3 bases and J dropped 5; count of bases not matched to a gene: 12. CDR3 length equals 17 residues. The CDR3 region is CASSQPPGQGMKYGYTF. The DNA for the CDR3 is TGCGCCAGCAGTCAGCCCCCGGGACAGGGGATGAAGTATGGCTACACCTTC.

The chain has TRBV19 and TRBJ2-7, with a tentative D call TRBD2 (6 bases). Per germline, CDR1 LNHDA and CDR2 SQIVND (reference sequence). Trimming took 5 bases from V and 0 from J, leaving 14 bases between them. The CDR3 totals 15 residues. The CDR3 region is CASSDLGGFSYEQYF. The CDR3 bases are TGTGCCAGTAGTGACTTGGGAGGCTTCTCCTACGAGCAGTACTTC.

The CDR3 nucleotides are TGTGCCAGCAGCCCCGACGGGGCCTACGAGCAGTACTTC. Its translation: CASSPDGAYEQYF. The chain carries TRBV4-2 and TRBJ2-7; D may be TRBD2 (5 bases). The germline V gene has CDR1 LGHNA and CDR2 YNFKEQ. The CDR3 is 13 residues long. The V end was cut by 4 bases, the J end by 2 bases, with 9 bases between.

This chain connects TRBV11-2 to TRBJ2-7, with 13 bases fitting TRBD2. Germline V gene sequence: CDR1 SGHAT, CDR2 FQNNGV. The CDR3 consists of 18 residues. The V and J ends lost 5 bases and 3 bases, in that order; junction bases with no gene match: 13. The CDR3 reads CASSANRRLAGGGYEQYF. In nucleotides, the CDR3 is TGTGCCAGCAGCGCAAACAGGAGACTAGCGGGAGGAGGCTACGAGCAGTACTTC.

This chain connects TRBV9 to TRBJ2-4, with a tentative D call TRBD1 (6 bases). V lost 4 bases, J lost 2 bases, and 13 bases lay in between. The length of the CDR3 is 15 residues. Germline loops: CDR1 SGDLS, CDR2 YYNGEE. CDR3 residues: CASSLGTSTKNIQYF. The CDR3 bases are TGTGCCAGCAGCCTAGGGACATCCACCAAAAACATTCAGTACTTC.